This passage covers 25 T cell receptor beta chains from one sample sequenced in a study of blood T cells in healthy people across ages. A sample-barcoded 5' primer and a J-beta primer mix were used in a second PCR of roughly 6 to 11 cycles. TCRdb re-called the 5' RACE reads with MiXCR, one entry per CDR3 protein. In the table there are about 800,000 distinct CDR3 sequences, approximately 25% of which are singletons. The same data also went into a second study, on T cells of mothers and their children.

The specimen was blood. These receptor sequences come from a boy aged 10-17 years in good health.

This clonotype came up a few times. The chain links TRBV4-3 to TRBJ2-1; D gene uncertain. V lost 0 bases and J lost 2, with 11 bases in between. The CDR3 loop spans 16 amino acids. Germline CDR1 LGHNA, CDR2 YSLEER. DNA of the CDR3: TGCGCCAGCAGCCAAGATCTTATTGGGGCCTACAATGAGCAGTTCTTC. Amino acids: CASSQDLIGAYNEQFF.

Note on this clonotype: Germline is not matched at one junction end, which may reflect a read error. The chain is built from TRBV5-4 and TRBJ2-1, with 9 bases matching TRBD1. This CDR3 spans 16 amino acids. Germline assignment: CDR1 SGHNT and CDR2 YYREEE (reference sequence). The CDR3 DNA is TGTGCCAGCAGTTTGGGGGGACAGGGTTTTGTCAATGAGCAGTTCTTC. It yields the protein CASSLGGQGFVNEQFF.

At least ten counts were recorded for this clonotype. The chain carries TRBV15 and TRBJ2-6, with D perhaps given as TRBD1 or TRBD2 (5 bases each). V was trimmed by 8 bases and J by 4 bases, leaving 12 bases between them. The germline gives CDR1 LNHNV, CDR2 YYDKDF (reference sequence). The CDR3 loop spans 14 amino acids. CDR3 sequence (DNA): TGTGCCACCGAGGCAGGGAGCGGGGCCAACGTCCTGACTTTC. As protein: CATEAGSGANVLTF. Complete variable domain (other parts from reference TRBV15 and TRBJ2-6): DAMVIQNPRYQVTQFGKPVTLSCSQTLNHNVMYWYQQKSSQAPKLLFHYYDKDFNNEADTPDNFQSRRPNTSFCFLDIRSPGLGDTAMYLCATEAGSGANVLTFGAGSRLTVL.

This clonotype has a count of ten or more. V and J are TRBV4-1 and TRBJ1-6; possible D gene TRBD1, 5 bases. The CDR3 covers 15 residues. CDR1 MGHRA and CDR2 YSYEKL come from the germline V gene. V was trimmed by 0 bases and J by 7 bases, leaving 10 bases between them. The CDR3 coding sequence is TGCGCCAGCAGCCAAGACGGGACGGAAAATTCACCCCTCCACTTT. This gives the protein CASSQDGTENSPLHF.

At least ten counts were recorded for this clonotype. The rearrangement uses TRBV11-2 and TRBJ2-7; D not resolved. The V end was cut by 4 bases, the J end by 4 bases, with 11 bases between. This CDR3 comprises 13 residues. Germline CDR1 is SGHAT and CDR2 is FQNNGV. The CDR3 bases are TGTGCCAGCAGCTCCATTCGTGTTTACGAGCAGTACTTC. Its protein is CASSSIRVYEQYF.

This rearrangement joins TRBV3-1 to TRBJ1-5; D possibly corresponds to TRBD1 (6 bases). V was cut by 4 bases and J by 6 bases, with 13 bases left in between. From germline, CDR1 is LGHDT and CDR2 YNNKEL (reference sequence). This CDR3 has 14 amino acids. The CDR3 bases are TGTGCCAGCAGCCCATACAGGGATGGTCAGCCCCAGCATTTT. It encodes CASSPYRDGQPQHF.

This chain uses TRBV4-3 with TRBJ2-7; a possible D gene is TRBD2 (6 bases). The CDR3 runs to 15 residues. V was trimmed by 0 bases and J by 3 bases, leaving 12 bases between them. CDR1 and CDR2 from the germline V gene are LGHNA and YSLEER. CDR3 loop: CASSQDRGIYYEQYF. The CDR3 region has the DNA TGCGCCAGCAGCCAAGACCGGGGGATATACTACGAGCAGTACTTC.

CDR3 coding DNA: TGTGCCAGCAGCGGAGAGGGGAGTCTAAGTACGCAGTATTTT. It is translated as CASSGEGSLSTQYF. V gene TRBV7-9 combines with J gene TRBJ2-3; D may be TRBD1 or TRBD2 (5 bases each). There are 14 residues in the CDR3. In germline, CDR1 is SEHNR, CDR2 FQNEAQ (reference sequence). The V gene lost 5 bases and the J gene lost 8 bases, with 17 bases spanning the gap.

This clonotype turned up a few times. This chain connects TRBV5-1 to TRBJ2-7; 11 nucleotides match TRBD2. Unmatched junction bases numbered 11, after V lost 5 bases and J lost 1 base. Per germline, CDR1 SGHRS and CDR2 YFSETQ. The CDR3 spans 17 residues. The CDR3 protein is CASSPGLLAGDSYEQYF. CDR3 DNA: TGCGCCAGCAGTCCAGGGTTACTAGCGGGAGATTCCTACGAGCAGTACTTC.

The chain has TRBV20-1 and TRBJ2-5; 7 bases line up with TRBD1. The DNA end is a closer match to TRBJ2-7, so the J assignment may be wrong. Germline V gene data show CDR1 as DFQATT and CDR2 as SNEGSKA (reference sequence). The CDR3 contains 14 residues. The CDR3, as DNA: TGCAGTGCTAGGCCCCCCAGGGGGTTTTACGAGCAGTACTTC. It specifies CSARPPRGFYEQYF.

This rearrangement joins TRBV24-1 to TRBJ2-3; 12 nucleotides line up with TRBD2. Germline V gene lookup returns CDR1 KGHDR and CDR2 SFDVKD. V trimming: 5 bases; J trimming: 1 base; junction bases outside the gene matches: 12. The CDR3 has 19 amino acids. CDR3 region: CATSALGLAGGPGTDTQYF. CDR3 in DNA: TGTGCCACCAGTGCCCTTGGCCTAGCGGGGGGGCCGGGCACAGATACGCAGTATTTT.

This clonotype was seen a few times. The chain combines TRBV28 with TRBJ2-1; 9 positions agree with TRBD2. CDR1 is MDHEN and CDR2 is SYDVKM in the germline V gene. The CDR3 is 15 amino acids. Losses at the gene ends were 6 bases for V and 7 bases for J; bases not matched to a gene: 10. The CDR3 bases are TGTGCCAGCAGCCTACTTGGACTAGCGAGTAATGAGCAGTTCTTC. Translation: CASSLLGLASNEQFF.

In this sample, this clonotype turned up many times. This rearrangement joins TRBV5-4 to TRBJ2-7; 7 positions agree with TRBD2. The CDR3 is 13 residues long. With V trimmed by 4 bases and J by 3 bases, 4 bases remained unmatched. Germline V CDR1 and CDR2: SGHNT, YYREEE (reference sequence). The CDR3 reads CASSRGGSYEQYF. For the CDR3, the DNA is TGTGCCAGCAGCCGGGGCGGGAGCTACGAGCAGTACTTC.

In its sample, this clonotype was seen once. CDR3 residues: CASSFPEGANEQFF. CDR3 nucleotides: TGTGCCAGCAGCTTCCCGGAGGGGGCCAATGAGCAGTTCTTC. J is TRBJ2-5 and V is TRBV11-3, with D possibly matching TRBD1 (7 bases). Matching the DNA end better, TRBJ2-1 makes the J call doubtful. The length of the CDR3 is 14 residues. Per the germline V gene, CDR1 is SGHNT and CDR2 is YENEEA.

The chain recombines TRBV4-3 with TRBJ2-5, with D possibly being TRBD1 (5 bases). TRBJ2-1 matches the DNA end more closely, so the J call is doubtful. This CDR3 has 17 residues. Germline-derived CDR1 and CDR2 are LGHNA and YSLEER. CDR3 in DNA: TGCGCCAGCAGCCAAGATGGGCGGCAGGTGGACAACAATGAGCAGTTCTTC. Its translation: CASSQDGRQVDNNEQFF.

This clonotype was picked up a small number of times. CDR3 coding DNA: TGCGCCAGCAGCCAAGATCAGGGGAGGGAAACTAATGAAAAACTGTTTTTT. This sequence encodes CASSQDQGRETNEKLFF. The gene calls are TRBV4-1 and TRBJ1-4; possibly TRBD1 for D (6 bases). Germline loops: CDR1 MGHRA, CDR2 YSYEKL. The CDR3 length is 17 residues. V lost 0 bases, J lost 1 base, and 12 bases lay in between.

This chain joins TRBV4-3 and TRBJ2-7, with no clear D. CDR1 LGHNA and CDR2 YSLEER come from the germline V gene. CDR3 length: 13 residues. The V end was cut by 2 bases, the J end by 6 bases, with 11 bases between. The DNA of the CDR3 is TGCGCCAGCAGCCAATTTAGGTCGGGCGAGCAGTACTTC. Its translation: CASSQFRSGEQYF.

V usage is TRBV28 and J usage is TRBJ1-2; the D is unclear. The CDR3 runs to 15 residues. Per the germline V gene, CDR1 is MDHEN and CDR2 is SYDVKM. Trimming cost V 7 bases and J 2 bases, with 17 bases left between them. CDR3 sequence reads: CASTLWAQPNYGYTF. Here the CDR3 DNA reads TGTGCCAGCACTCTCTGGGCCCAGCCAAACTATGGCTACACCTTC.

This CDR3 reads CASSLREDGYNEQFF. DNA for the CDR3: TGTGCCAGCAGCCTACGCGAGGATGGGTACAATGAGCAGTTCTTC. The genes are TRBV7-9 and TRBJ2-1; D is undetermined. The CDR3 consists of 15 residues. Between the trimmed V and J ends, which lost 5 bases and 4 bases, there was a span of 15 bases. Germline CDR1 SEHNR, CDR2 FQNEAQ (reference sequence).

The CDR3 DNA reads TGTGCCAGCAGTCCCGGGATCCCTCCCTACGAGCAGTACTTC. Translation gives CASSPGIPPYEQYF. V usage is TRBV12-3 or TRBV12-4 and J usage is TRBJ2-7, with D maybe TRBD2 (5 bases). Trimming removed 5 bases from V and 2 bases from J, with 13 bases in between. This CDR3 has 14 residues.

V gene TRBV29-1 combines with J gene TRBJ1-2; a weak D match, TRBD1 (6 bases). Germline CDR1 is SQVTM and CDR2 is ANQGSEA. CDR3 length equals 12 residues. V gave up 6 bases and J gave up 6 bases, with 14 bases separating them. CDR3 nucleotide sequence: TGCAGCGTCCGTCGGACAGAAGATGGCTACACCTTC. Translation gives CSVRRTEDGYTF.

This chain joins TRBV6-6 and TRBJ2-1; D might be TRBD2 (6 bases). Trimming pared 2 bases from V and 8 bases from J, leaving 7 bases between. Germline CDR1 and CDR2: MNHNY and SVGAGI (reference sequence). The length of the CDR3 is 12 residues. The CDR3 DNA follows: TGTGCCAGCAGTTACCGGGACTATGAGCAGTTCTTC. Translation gives CASSYRDYEQFF.

This clonotype has more than one count but fewer than ten. V and J are TRBV11-2 and TRBJ2-7; D ambiguous. Germline values: CDR1 SGHAT, CDR2 FQNNGV. Trimming stripped 4 bases from V and 6 bases from J, with 7 bases between. This CDR3 spans 11 amino acids. CDR3 nucleotide sequence: TGTGCCAGCAGCTGGCGGAGCGAGCAGTACTTC. As protein: CASSWRSEQYF.

This chain connects TRBV5-5 to TRBJ1-4; 8 bases are shared with TRBD1. V shed 0 bases, J shed 4 bases, and the junction held 8 bases outside the gene matches. Germline V gene sequence: CDR1 SGHKS, CDR2 YYEKEE (reference sequence). The CDR3 loop spans 17 amino acids. CDR3 DNA sequence: TGTGCCAGCAGCTTGGATAACAGGGGGAAAGTTAATGAAAAACTGTTTTTT. This gives the protein CASSLDNRGKVNEKLFF. Combining the CDR3 with reference TRBV5-5 and TRBJ1-4 gives the whole variable domain DAGVTQSPTHLIKTRGQQVTLRCSPISGHKSVSWYQQVLGQGPQFIFQYYEKEERGRGNFPDRFSARQFPNYSSELNVNALLLGDSALYLCASSLDNRGKVNEKLFFGSGTQLSVL.

This clonotype was seen a few times. CDR3 in amino acids: CSVEGAAVINEQFF. In nucleotides, the CDR3 is TGCAGCGTGGAGGGGGCTGCGGTTATCAATGAGCAGTTCTTC. The J gene is TRBJ2-1, the V gene TRBV29-1; D is perhaps TRBD1 (7 bases). Germline-derived CDR1 and CDR2 are SQVTM and ANQGSEA. Trimming shortened V by 6 bases and J by 6 bases, and 18 bases separated the two germline ends. The CDR3 is made up of 14 amino acids.